Below are 20 T cell receptor beta chains sequenced from a single sample in a study of cytomegalovirus exposure and HLA in healthy donors. This table comes from immunoSEQ multiplex PCR, and its TCRdb copy is limited to in-frame clones, with some not included. Here the sample spans about 76,000 clones, around 94% being singletons. Sequenced input: PBMCs. The receptors were gathered from a woman under 30 in good health and CMV-seropositive.

This sequence joins TRBV30 and TRBJ1-2; tentative D call: TRBD1 (5 bases). V was trimmed by 0 bases and J by 4 bases, leaving 21 bases between them. Germline V CDR1 and CDR2: GTSNPN, SVGIG (reference sequence). CDR3 length: 17 residues. The CDR3 spells CAWSVRNKGVRGYGYTF. CDR3 sequence (DNA): TGTGCCTGGAGTGTACGAAATAAAGGGGTTAGGGGCTATGGCTACACCTTC.

The chain uses TRBV9 and TRBJ2-7, with D tentatively TRBD2 (5 bases). The CDR3 has 15 residues. Germline CDR1 reads SGDLS; CDR2 reads YYNGEE. Trimming took off 0 bases at V and 2 bases at J, with 12 bases between the two ends. In DNA form, the CDR3 reads TGTGCCAGCAGCGTAGGGGGAGTTAGGGCCTACGAGCAGTACTTC. Protein product: CASSVGGVRAYEQYF.

The chain links TRBV7-8 to TRBJ2-7; 10 bases agree with TRBD2. The V and J ends lost 7 bases and 4 bases, in that order; junction bases with no gene match: 4. Germline V gene lookup returns CDR1 SGHVS and CDR2 FQNEAQ. The CDR3 spans 13 residues. This CDR3 is CASTSGGRYEQYF. As DNA, the CDR3 is TGTGCCAGCACTAGCGGGGGACGGTACGAGCAGTACTTC.

This clone was picked up one time. The rearrangement uses TRBV2 and TRBJ2-6; D unresolved. The CDR3 covers 17 residues. Looked up from germline, CDR1 is SNHLY and CDR2 is FYNNEI. Trimming removed 1 base from V and 0 bases from J, with 10 bases in between. This CDR3 is CASSEDQFNSGANVLTF. The CDR3, as DNA: TGTGCCAGCAGTGAAGATCAGTTTAACTCTGGGGCCAACGTCCTGACTTTC.

The chain uses TRBV27 and TRBJ1-1; perhaps TRBD1 as D (6 bases). This CDR3 is 15 amino acids long. V was cut by 6 bases and J by 3 bases, with 17 bases left in between. Germline loops: CDR1 MNHEY, CDR2 SMNVEV (reference sequence). CDR3 protein: CASRGAPPRYTEAFF. The CDR3, as DNA: TGTGCCAGCAGGGGGGCGCCACCGAGGTACACTGAAGCTTTCTTT.

J is TRBJ2-3 and V is TRBV5-1; TRBD2 matches at 15 bases. V shed 4 bases, J shed 3 bases, and the junction held 3 bases outside the gene matches. The V gene's germline CDR1 is SGHRS and CDR2 YFSETQ. The CDR3 is made up of 16 amino acids. CDR3 region: CASSIGLAGGTDTQYF. The CDR3 nucleotides are TGCGCCAGCAGCATCGGACTAGCGGGAGGGACAGATACGCAGTATTTT.

This chain connects TRBV29-1 to TRBJ2-3, with 8 bases fitting TRBD2. The junction had 5 bases not matched to a gene; V was cut back by 4 bases and J by 2 bases. The CDR3 has 14 amino acids. CDR1 is SQVTM and CDR2 is ANQGSEA in the germline V gene. The CDR3: CSVVAGGTTDTQYF. The CDR3 bases are TGCAGCGTTGTTGCGGGGGGAACCACAGATACGCAGTATTTT.

This chain links TRBV7-9 with TRBJ1-1, with 7 bases that match TRBD1. CDR3 size: 15 residues. Germline V gene data show CDR1 as SEHNR and CDR2 as FQNEAQ (reference sequence). V gave up 5 bases and J gave up 1 base; unmatched junction bases: 7. CDR3 nucleotide sequence: TGTGCCAGCAGCCGAAGAGGGGGCCAGAACACTGAAGCTTTCTTT. Its translation: CASSRRGGQNTEAFF.

V usage is TRBV7-9 and J usage is TRBJ2-2; D is possibly TRBD2 (6 bases). Germline CDR1 and CDR2: SEHNR and FQNEAQ (reference sequence). Trimming took 5 bases from V and 4 from J, leaving 14 bases between them. CDR3 length: 15 amino acids. The DNA of the CDR3 is TGTGCCAGCAGCGGTGATTTAGCGGTCACCGGGGAGCTGTTTTTT. Its translation is CASSGDLAVTGELFF. The complete variable domain, with remaining parts taken from reference TRBV7-9 and TRBJ2-2, reads DTGVSQNPRHKITKRGQNVTFRCDPISEHNRLYWYRQTLGQGPEFLTYFQNEAQLEKSRLLSDRFSAERPKGSFSTLEIQRTEQGDSAMYLCASSGDLAVTGELFFGEGSRLTVL.

This rearrangement joins TRBV28 to TRBJ1-4; the D is unclear. Germline CDR1 and CDR2: MDHEN and SYDVKM. The CDR3 is made up of 16 amino acids. Between the trimmed V and J ends, which lost 6 bases and 0 bases, there was a span of 14 bases. The CDR3 spells CASSLPLSATNEKLFF. CDR3 coding DNA: TGTGCCAGCAGCCTCCCCCTATCGGCAACTAATGAAAAACTGTTTTTT.

The chain employs TRBV7-2 and TRBJ1-2; 10 positions agree with TRBD1. Germline CDR1 SGHTA, CDR2 FQGNSA. There are 17 residues in the CDR3. Unmatched junction bases numbered 12, after V lost 1 base and J lost 7 bases. This CDR3 is CASSLVVSGQGLFGYTF. The CDR3 bases are TGTGCCAGCAGCTTAGTTGTTTCGGGACAGGGGTTGTTTGGCTACACCTTC.

The V call is TRBV29-1, the J call TRBJ2-7; D perhaps matches TRBD2 (5 bases). The CDR3 consists of 11 residues. Per germline, CDR1 SQVTM and CDR2 ANQGSEA. Trimming took off 4 bases at V and 6 bases at J, with 10 bases between the two ends. CDR3 in amino acids: CSVVSGGEQYF. In nucleotides, the CDR3 is TGCAGCGTTGTTTCTGGAGGCGAGCAGTACTTC.

The V call is TRBV5-1, the J call TRBJ2-7; TRBD1 matches 8 bases. Looked up from germline, CDR1 is SGHRS and CDR2 is YFSETQ. CDR3 size: 15 residues. The V and J ends lost 4 bases and 2 bases, in that order; junction bases with no gene match: 8. The CDR3 protein is CASSKGQGRAYEQYF. As DNA, the CDR3 is TGCGCCAGCAGCAAAGGACAGGGAAGAGCCTACGAGCAGTACTTC. The whole variable domain, remainder taken from reference TRBV5-1 and TRBJ2-7, is KAGVTQTPRYLIKTRGQQVTLSCSPISGHRSVSWYQQTPGQGLQFLFEYFSETQRNKGNFPGRFSGRQFSNSRSEMNVSTLELGDSALYLCASSKGQGRAYEQYFGPGTRLTVT.

V gene TRBV7-2 combines with J gene TRBJ1-3; possibly TRBD1 for D (6 bases). Germline CDR1 SGHTA, CDR2 FQGNSA. The germline V and J ends were trimmed by 4 bases and 2 bases, with 12 bases remaining between them. The CDR3 covers 15 residues. Here the CDR3 DNA reads TGTGCCAGCAGCTCTGGGGGCGCGACTGGAAACACCATATATTTT. Its translation is CASSSGGATGNTIYF.

The rearrangement uses TRBV2 and TRBJ1-5; 9 bases line up with TRBD1. CDR1 SNHLY and CDR2 FYNNEI come from the germline V gene. This CDR3 is built from 15 residues. V dropped 5 bases and J dropped 1; count of bases not matched to a gene: 3. CDR3 DNA: TGTGCCAGCAGTTGGGGACAGGGAAGCAATCAGCCCCAGCATTTT. Translation: CASSWGQGSNQPQHF.

This chain links TRBV6-1 with TRBJ1-2; 7 bases are a match to TRBD1. The ends lost 2 bases at V and 6 bases at J; junction bases unmatched: 12. CDR1 and CDR2 (germline): MNHNS, SASEGT. The CDR3 totals 16 residues. Here the CDR3 DNA reads TGTGCCAGCAGTGAACGCCTCTCGACAGGGAAAGATGGCTACACCTTC. Translating it yields CASSERLSTGKDGYTF.

The rearrangement links TRBV27 to TRBJ2-3, with 9 bases identical to TRBD2. The germline V gene has CDR1 MNHEY and CDR2 SMNVEV (reference sequence). J lost 1 base, V lost 3 bases, and 5 bases had no gene match. This CDR3 comprises 16 residues. CDR3 loop: CASSFQGGGGTDTQYF. As DNA, the CDR3 is TGTGCCAGCAGTTTTCAGGGCGGGGGGGGCACAGATACGCAGTATTTT.

The genes are TRBV13 and TRBJ2-7; 10 positions agree with TRBD1. The CDR3 runs to 15 residues. Germline assignment: CDR1 PRHDT and CDR2 FYEKMQ (reference sequence). V shed 5 bases, J shed 6 bases, and the junction held 10 bases outside the gene matches. CDR3 nucleotides: TGTGCCAGCAGCACCACCTGGACAGGGGGAGGCGAGCAGTACTTC. Translated, it gives CASSTTWTGGGEQYF.

CDR3 in amino acids: CASSQEPPGLVSYNEQFF. The CDR3, as DNA: TGTGCCAGCAGCCAAGAACCCCCGGGACTAGTCTCCTACAATGAGCAGTTCTTC. The chain links TRBV4-2 to TRBJ2-1; 8 bases agree with TRBD2. Germline CDR1 LGHNA, CDR2 YNFKEQ. After removal of 0 bases from V and 0 bases from J, the junction contained 7 bases not matched to a gene. There are 18 residues in the CDR3.

V is TRBV11-3 and J is TRBJ2-7, with 9 bases matching TRBD1. The CDR3 runs to 14 residues. Germline CDR1 reads SGHNT; CDR2 reads YENEEA. The V gene end was trimmed by 5 bases and the J gene end by 0 bases; junction bases not matched to a gene: 2. CDR3 in amino acids: CASSPTGGSYEQYF. The CDR3 nucleotides read TGTGCCAGCAGCCCGACAGGGGGCTCCTACGAGCAGTACTTC.